The rows below give T cell receptor beta chains drawn from one sample of a study of beta chain features in type 1 diabetes. Only in-frame clones appear in the TCRdb table, and some are missing; sequencing was by immunoSEQ multiplex PCR. The sample includes 200,000 to 300,000 clones, roughly 20% seen only once; the top ten take around 0.03%. Sequencing input: naive CD4+ T cells from blood. The receptors shown here come from a woman aged 40-49 years with type 1 diabetes. CDR3s include the opening cysteine and the closing phenylalanine or tryptophan. A D gene is named only where the DNA matches it firmly. Clone size, where shown, is once, few, many, or a class for clones that have expanded.

CDR3nt: TGTGCCAGCAGCGTAGTCCCAGGGAATGAAGCTTTCTTT; CDR3aa: CASSVVPGNEAFF; j_gene: TRBJ1-1; v_gene: TRBV9; abundance: .; d_gene: .
CDR3nt: TGTGCCAGCAGCTTACTCCATTCACCCCTCCACTTT; CDR3aa: CASSLLHSPLHF; j_gene: TRBJ1-6; v_gene: TRBV7-9; abundance: few; d_gene: .
CDR3nt: TGTGCCAGCAGTGAACCCTACACCGGGGAGCTGTTTTTT; CDR3aa: CASSEPYTGELFF; j_gene: TRBJ2-2; v_gene: TRBV25-1; abundance: .; d_gene: .
CDR3nt: TGTGCCAGCAGTCCACCCCTAGCGGTTCAGTACTTC; CDR3aa: CASSPPLAVQYF; j_gene: TRBJ2-4; v_gene: TRBV2; abundance: .; d_gene: TRBD2
CDR3nt: TGTGCCAGCAGTTTAGAGGGGGTGCAGTACTTC; CDR3aa: CASSLEGVQYF; j_gene: TRBJ2-7; v_gene: TRBV28; abundance: .; d_gene: .
CDR3nt: TGTGCCAGCAGCTCACAGGGGTTAGGACAGCCCCAGCATTTT; CDR3aa: CASSSQGLGQPQHF; j_gene: TRBJ1-5; v_gene: TRBV7-2; abundance: once; d_gene: TRBD1
CDR3nt: TGTGCCAGCAGCTTAGTTGGGGAGGGCACTGAAGCTTTCTTT; CDR3aa: CASSLVGEGTEAFF; j_gene: TRBJ1-1; v_gene: TRBV11-1; abundance: few; d_gene: .
CDR3nt: TGTGCCAGCAGCGCCTCCGGACAGGGTGCCTACGGTGAGCAGTTCTTC; CDR3aa: CASSASGQGAYGEQFF; j_gene: TRBJ2-1; v_gene: TRBV9; abundance: .; d_gene: TRBD1
CDR3nt: TGTGCCAGCAGCTTATCGGGACAGGGTACCCACGAGCAGTACTTC; CDR3aa: CASSLSGQGTHEQYF; j_gene: TRBJ2-7; v_gene: TRBV7-9; abundance: .; d_gene: TRBD1
CDR3nt: TGTGCCAGCAGCGCCAGCAGGGGTAGGAATGAGCAGTTCTTC; CDR3aa: CASSASRGRNEQFF; j_gene: TRBJ2-1; v_gene: TRBV9; abundance: .; d_gene: .
CDR3nt: TGTGCCAGCAGCCAAGTACAGGTAGAGAACACTGAAGCTTTCTTT; CDR3aa: CASSQVQVENTEAFF; j_gene: TRBJ1-1; v_gene: TRBV4-2; abundance: .; d_gene: .
CDR3nt: TGTGCCAGCAGTTTGCTTGGACAGGTTCAGGGCACTGAAGCTTTCTTT; CDR3aa: CASSLLGQVQGTEAFF; j_gene: TRBJ1-1; v_gene: TRBV27; abundance: few; d_gene: TRBD1
CDR3nt: TGTGCCAGCAGTGATGGGGGGAACCCTGGGGCCAACGTCCTGACTTTC; CDR3aa: CASSDGGNPGANVLTF; j_gene: TRBJ2-6; v_gene: TRBV28; abundance: few; d_gene: .
CDR3nt: TGCAGCGCCCGGAGGGGGACAGGGGGCGCGAGGGGCTACACCTTC; CDR3aa: CSARRGTGGARGYTF; j_gene: TRBJ1-2; v_gene: TRBV29-1; abundance: few; d_gene: TRBD1
CDR3nt: TGTGCCAGCTCACCCCCGGGAAATGAGCAGTTCTTC; CDR3aa: CASSPPGNEQFF; j_gene: TRBJ2-1; v_gene: TRBV18; abundance: few; d_gene: .
CDR3nt: TGTGCCAGCTCCCCCCCAACGGACAGGGGAACCTACGAGCAGTACTTC; CDR3aa: CASSPPTDRGTYEQYF; j_gene: TRBJ2-7; v_gene: TRBV18; abundance: .; d_gene: TRBD1
CDR3nt: TGCAGCGTTGGGCAGCAGGGGGCTTCTGGGGCCAACGTCCTGACTTTC; CDR3aa: CSVGQQGASGANVLTF; j_gene: TRBJ2-6; v_gene: TRBV29-1; abundance: few; d_gene: TRBD1
CDR3nt: TGTGCCAGCAGCTTATCGGGGGGGAGCACAGATACGCAGTATTTT; CDR3aa: CASSLSGGSTDTQYF; j_gene: TRBJ2-3; v_gene: TRBV7-3; abundance: .; d_gene: TRBD2